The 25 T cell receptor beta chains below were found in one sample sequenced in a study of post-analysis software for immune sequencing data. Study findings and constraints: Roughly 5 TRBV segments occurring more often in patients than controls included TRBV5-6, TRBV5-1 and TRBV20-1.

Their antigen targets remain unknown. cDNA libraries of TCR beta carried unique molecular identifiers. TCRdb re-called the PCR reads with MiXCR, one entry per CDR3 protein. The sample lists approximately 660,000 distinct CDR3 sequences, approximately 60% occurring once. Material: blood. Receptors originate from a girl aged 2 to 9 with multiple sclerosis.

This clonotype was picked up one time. CDR3 in amino acids: CASSPRAFNGYTF. CDR3 bases: TGTGCCAGCAGCCCAAGGGCCTTCAATGGCTACACCTTC. The chain combines TRBV11-3 with TRBJ1-2; D is unclear. The CDR3 has 13 amino acids. V was clipped by 5 bases and J by 6 bases, with 13 bases between them. Per germline, CDR1 SGHNT and CDR2 YENEEA.

The CDR3 DNA reads as TGCGCCAGCAGCTGGACGGGGGAGAACACTGAAGCTTTCTTT. The encoded protein is CASSWTGENTEAFF. The rearrangement links TRBV5-1 to TRBJ1-1, with a weak D call TRBD1 (5 bases). The V and J ends lost 3 bases and 1 base respectively, with 10 bases between them. The V gene's germline CDR1 is SGHRS and CDR2 YFSETQ. CDR3 size: 14 residues.

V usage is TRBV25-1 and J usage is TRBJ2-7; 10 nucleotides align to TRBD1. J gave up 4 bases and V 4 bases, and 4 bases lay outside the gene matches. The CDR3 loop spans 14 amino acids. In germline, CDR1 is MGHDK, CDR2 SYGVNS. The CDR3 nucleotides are TGTGCCAGCAGTGTCGGGACAGGGGATTACGAGCAGTACTTC. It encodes CASSVGTGDYEQYF.

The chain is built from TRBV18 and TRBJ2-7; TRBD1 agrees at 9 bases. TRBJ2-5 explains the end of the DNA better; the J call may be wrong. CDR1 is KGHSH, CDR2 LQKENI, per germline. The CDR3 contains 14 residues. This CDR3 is CASSPGQGRKTQYF. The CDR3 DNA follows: TGTGCCAGCTCACCAGGACAGGGGAGAAAGACCCAGTACTTC.

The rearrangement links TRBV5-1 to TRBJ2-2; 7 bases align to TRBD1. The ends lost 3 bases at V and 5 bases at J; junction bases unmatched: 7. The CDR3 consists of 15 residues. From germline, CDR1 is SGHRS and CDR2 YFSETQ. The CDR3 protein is CASSSRQGRTGELFF. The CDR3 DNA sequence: TGCGCCAGCAGCTCTAGACAGGGAAGGACCGGGGAGCTGTTTTTT. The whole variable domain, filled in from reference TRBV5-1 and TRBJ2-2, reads KAGVTQTPRYLIKTRGQQVTLSCSPISGHRSVSWYQQTPGQGLQFLFEYFSETQRNKGNFPGRFSGRQFSNSRSEMNVSTLELGDSALYLCASSSRQGRTGELFFGEGSRLTVL.

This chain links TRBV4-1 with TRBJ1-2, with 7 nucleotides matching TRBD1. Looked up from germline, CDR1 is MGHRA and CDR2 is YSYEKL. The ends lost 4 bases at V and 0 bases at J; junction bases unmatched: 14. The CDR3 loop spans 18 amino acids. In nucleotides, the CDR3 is TGCGCCAGCAGCCCCACTGCCGTCCGGGACAGCCCTAACTATGGCTACACCTTC. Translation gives CASSPTAVRDSPNYGYTF.

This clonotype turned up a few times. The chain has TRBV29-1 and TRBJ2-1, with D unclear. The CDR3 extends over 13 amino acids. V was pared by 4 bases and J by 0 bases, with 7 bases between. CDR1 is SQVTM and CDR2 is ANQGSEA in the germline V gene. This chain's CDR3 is CSVVTPSYNEQFF. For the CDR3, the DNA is TGCAGCGTTGTGACCCCCTCCTACAATGAGCAGTTCTTC.

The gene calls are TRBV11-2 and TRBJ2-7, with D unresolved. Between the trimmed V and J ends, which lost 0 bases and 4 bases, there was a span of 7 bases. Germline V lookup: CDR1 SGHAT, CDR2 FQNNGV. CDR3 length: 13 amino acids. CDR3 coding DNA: TGTGCCAGCAGCTTAGAGTCTCTTTACGAGCAGTACTTC. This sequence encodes CASSLESLYEQYF.

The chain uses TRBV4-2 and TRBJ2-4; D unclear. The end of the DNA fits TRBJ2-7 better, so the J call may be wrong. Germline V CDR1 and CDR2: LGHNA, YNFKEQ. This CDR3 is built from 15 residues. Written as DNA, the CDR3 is TGTGCCAGCAGCCAAGGCGAGAGCCGATCCTACGAGCAGTACTTC. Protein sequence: CASSQGESRSYEQYF.

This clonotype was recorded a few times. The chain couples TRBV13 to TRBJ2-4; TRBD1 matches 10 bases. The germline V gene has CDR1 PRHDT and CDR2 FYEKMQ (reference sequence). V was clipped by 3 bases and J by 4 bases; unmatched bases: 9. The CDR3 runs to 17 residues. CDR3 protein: CASSFDNRDRGKNIQYF. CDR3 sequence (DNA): TGTGCCAGCAGCTTCGACAATCGGGACAGGGGTAAAAACATTCAGTACTTC.

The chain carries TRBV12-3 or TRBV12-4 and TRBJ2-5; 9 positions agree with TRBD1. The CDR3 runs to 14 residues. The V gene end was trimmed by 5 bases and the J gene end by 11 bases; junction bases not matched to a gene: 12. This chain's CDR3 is CASSLRQGVGEQYF. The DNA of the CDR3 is TGTGCCAGCAGTCTCAGACAGGGGGTGGGGGAGCAGTACTTC.

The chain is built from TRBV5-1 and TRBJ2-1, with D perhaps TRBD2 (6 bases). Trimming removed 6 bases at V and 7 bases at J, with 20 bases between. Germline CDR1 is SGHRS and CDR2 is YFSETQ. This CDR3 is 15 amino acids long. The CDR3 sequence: CASILEGPGRNEQFF. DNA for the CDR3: TGCGCCAGCATCCTGGAGGGGCCCGGGCGAAATGAGCAGTTCTTC.

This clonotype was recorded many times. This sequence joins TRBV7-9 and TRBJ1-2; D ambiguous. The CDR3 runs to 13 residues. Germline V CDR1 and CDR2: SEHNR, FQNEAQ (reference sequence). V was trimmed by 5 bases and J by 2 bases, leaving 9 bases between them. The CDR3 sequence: CASSLGKNYGYTF. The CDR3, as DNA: TGTGCCAGCAGCCTCGGGAAGAACTATGGCTACACCTTC.

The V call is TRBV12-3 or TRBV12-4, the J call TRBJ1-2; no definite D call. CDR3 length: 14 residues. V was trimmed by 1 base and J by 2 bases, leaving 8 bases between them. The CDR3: CASSLGIKNYGYTF. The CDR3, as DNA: TGTGCCAGCAGTTTAGGAATAAAGAACTATGGCTACACCTTC.

The CDR3 spells CASSEIRTGGQNEQFF. CDR3 DNA: TGTGCCAGCAGTGAAATTCGAACAGGGGGGCAGAATGAGCAGTTCTTC. The chain couples TRBV6-1 to TRBJ2-1; 8 positions agree with TRBD1. J lost 7 bases, V lost 2 bases, and 10 bases had no gene match. Per the germline V gene, CDR1 is MNHNS and CDR2 is SASEGT. This CDR3 comprises 16 residues.

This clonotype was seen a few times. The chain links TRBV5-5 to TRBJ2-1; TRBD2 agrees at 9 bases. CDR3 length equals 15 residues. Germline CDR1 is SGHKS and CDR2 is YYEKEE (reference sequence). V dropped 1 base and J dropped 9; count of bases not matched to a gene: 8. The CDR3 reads CASSLWASGNVEQFF. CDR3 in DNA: TGTGCCAGCAGCTTGTGGGCTAGCGGGAACGTTGAGCAGTTCTTC.

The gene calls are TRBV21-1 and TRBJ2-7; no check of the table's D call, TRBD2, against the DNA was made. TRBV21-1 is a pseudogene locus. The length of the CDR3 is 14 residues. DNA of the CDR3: TGTGCCAGCAGCTCCGGGACTGAAACCTACGAGCAGTACTTC. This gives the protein CASSSGTETYEQYF.

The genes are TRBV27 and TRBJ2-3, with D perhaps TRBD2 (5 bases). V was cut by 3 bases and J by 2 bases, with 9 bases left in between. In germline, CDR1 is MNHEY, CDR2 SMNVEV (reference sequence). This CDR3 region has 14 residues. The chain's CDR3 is CASSFGAVTDTQYF. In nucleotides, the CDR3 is TGTGCCAGCAGTTTCGGAGCGGTCACAGATACGCAGTATTTT.

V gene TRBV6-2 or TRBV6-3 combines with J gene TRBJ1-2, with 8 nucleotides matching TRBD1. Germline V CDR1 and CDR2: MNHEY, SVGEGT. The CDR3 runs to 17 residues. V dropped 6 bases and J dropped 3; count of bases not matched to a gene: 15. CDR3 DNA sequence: TGTGCCAGCAGCCCGCTGCCAGGACAGGGTCGCGACTATGGCTACACCTTC. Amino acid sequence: CASSPLPGQGRDYGYTF.

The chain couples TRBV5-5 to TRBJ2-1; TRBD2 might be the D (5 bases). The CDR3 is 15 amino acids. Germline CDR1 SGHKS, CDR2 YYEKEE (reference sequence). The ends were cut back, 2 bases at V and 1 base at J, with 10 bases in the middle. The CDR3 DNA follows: TGTGCCAGCAGCTTTTGGGAGATTTCCTACAATGAGCAGTTCTTC. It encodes CASSFWEISYNEQFF.

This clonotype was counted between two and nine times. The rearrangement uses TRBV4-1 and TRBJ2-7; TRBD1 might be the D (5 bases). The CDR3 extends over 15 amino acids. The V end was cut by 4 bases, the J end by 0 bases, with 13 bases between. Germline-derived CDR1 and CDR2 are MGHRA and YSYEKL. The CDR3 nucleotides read TGCGCCAGCAGCCCATTACAGGCCTACTCCTACGAGCAGTACTTC. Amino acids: CASSPLQAYSYEQYF.

CDR3 sequence reads: CASSFPQVTKNIQYF. The CDR3, as DNA: TGTGCCAGCAGTTTTCCCCAAGTGACCAAAAACATTCAGTACTTC. This rearrangement joins TRBV12-3 or TRBV12-4 to TRBJ2-4; D is unclear. V lost 3 bases and J 2 bases, leaving 11 bases between the germline ends. CDR3 length: 15 residues.

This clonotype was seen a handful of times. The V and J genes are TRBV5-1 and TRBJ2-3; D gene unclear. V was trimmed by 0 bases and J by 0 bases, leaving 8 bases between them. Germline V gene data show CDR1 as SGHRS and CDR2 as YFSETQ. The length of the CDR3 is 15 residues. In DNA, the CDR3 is TGCGCCAGCAGCTTGGGCGGTCTTAGCACAGATACGCAGTATTTT. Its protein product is CASSLGGLSTDTQYF.

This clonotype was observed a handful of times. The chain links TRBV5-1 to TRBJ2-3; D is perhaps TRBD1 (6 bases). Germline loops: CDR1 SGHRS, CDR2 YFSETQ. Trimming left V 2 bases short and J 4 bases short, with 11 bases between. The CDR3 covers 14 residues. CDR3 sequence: CASSLTGNADTQYF. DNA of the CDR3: TGCGCCAGCAGCTTAACAGGGAACGCAGATACGCAGTATTTT.

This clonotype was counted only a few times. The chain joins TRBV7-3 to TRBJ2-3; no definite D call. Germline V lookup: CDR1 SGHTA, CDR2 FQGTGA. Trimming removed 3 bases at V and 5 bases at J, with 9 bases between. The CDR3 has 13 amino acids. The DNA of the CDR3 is TGTGCCAGCAGCTTTCAATCAATAGATACGCAGTATTTT. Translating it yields CASSFQSIDTQYF.